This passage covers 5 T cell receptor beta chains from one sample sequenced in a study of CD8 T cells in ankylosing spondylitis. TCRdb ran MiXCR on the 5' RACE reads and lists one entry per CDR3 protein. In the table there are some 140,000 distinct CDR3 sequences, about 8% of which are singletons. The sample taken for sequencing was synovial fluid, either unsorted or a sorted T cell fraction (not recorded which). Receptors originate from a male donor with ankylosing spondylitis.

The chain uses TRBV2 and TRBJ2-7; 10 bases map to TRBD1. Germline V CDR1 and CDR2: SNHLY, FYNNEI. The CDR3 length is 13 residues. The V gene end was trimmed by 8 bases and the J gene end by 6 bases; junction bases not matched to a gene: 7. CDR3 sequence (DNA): TGTGCCAGCTGGACAGGGGGTTCAATCGAGCAGTACTTC. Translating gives CASWTGGSIEQYF.

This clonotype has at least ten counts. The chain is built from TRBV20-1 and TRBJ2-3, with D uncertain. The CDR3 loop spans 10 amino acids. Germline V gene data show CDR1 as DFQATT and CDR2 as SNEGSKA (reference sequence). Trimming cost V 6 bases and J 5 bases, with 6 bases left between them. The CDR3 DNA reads TGCAGTGCGGAGAGAGATACGCAGTATTTT. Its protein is CSAERDTQYF.

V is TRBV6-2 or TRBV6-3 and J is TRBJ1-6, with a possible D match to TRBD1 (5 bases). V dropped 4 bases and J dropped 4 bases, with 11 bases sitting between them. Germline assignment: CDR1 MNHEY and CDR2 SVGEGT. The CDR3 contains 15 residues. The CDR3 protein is CASSSGTEYNSPLHF. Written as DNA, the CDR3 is TGTGCCAGCAGTTCCGGGACCGAATATAATTCACCCCTCCACTTT.

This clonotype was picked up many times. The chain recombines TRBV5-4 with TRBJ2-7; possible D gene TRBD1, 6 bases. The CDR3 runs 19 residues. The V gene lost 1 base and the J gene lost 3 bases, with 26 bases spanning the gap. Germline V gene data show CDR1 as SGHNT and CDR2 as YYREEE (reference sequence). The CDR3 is CASSLNPFPAGAALYEQYF. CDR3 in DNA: TGTGCCAGCAGCTTGAACCCGTTTCCAGCAGGGGCCGCCCTCTACGAGCAGTACTTC.

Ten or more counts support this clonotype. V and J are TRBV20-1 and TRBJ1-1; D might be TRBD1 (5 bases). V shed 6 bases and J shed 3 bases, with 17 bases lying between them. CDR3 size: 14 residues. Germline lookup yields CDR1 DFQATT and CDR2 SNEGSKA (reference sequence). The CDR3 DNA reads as TGCAGTGCGGGGCGGGGATCCTTAGACACTGAAGCTTTCTTT. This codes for CSAGRGSLDTEAFF.